These 17 T cell receptor beta chains came from one sample sequenced in a study of response to subunit inactivated influenza vaccine. TCRdb reprocessed the RT-PCR reads via MiXCR and lists one record per CDR3 protein. The profile covers fewer than 800,000 distinct CDR3 sequences, with more than 15% appearing a single time and 11% taken by the ten largest. The input for sequencing was PBMCs from blood, taken less than 13 days after vaccination. The receptors originated from a middle-aged man who received an inactivated influenza vaccine.

This clonotype was seen more than once but under ten times. The chain employs TRBV5-1 and TRBJ2-1; D gene uncertain. The germline V gene encodes CDR1 SGHRS and CDR2 YFSETQ. Trimming cost V 4 bases and J 6 bases, with 14 bases left between them. The length of the CDR3 is 14 residues. The CDR3 sequence: CASSPQAASNEQFF. CDR3 nucleotides: TGCGCCAGCAGCCCGCAGGCAGCTTCCAATGAGCAGTTCTTC.

The chain couples TRBV2 to TRBJ2-2; possible D gene TRBD2, 6 bases. The V and J ends lost 6 bases and 2 bases respectively, with 10 bases between them. The CDR3 is 14 residues long. Germline V gives CDR1 SNHLY, CDR2 FYNNEI. This chain's CDR3 is CASSRTINTGELFF. The CDR3 DNA reads TGTGCCAGCAGCCGGACTATAAACACCGGGGAGCTGTTTTTT.

The CDR3 sequence is CSPQNLQSYNEQFF. The CDR3, as DNA: TGCAGCCCACAGAACCTTCAATCCTACAATGAGCAGTTCTTC. The rearrangement joins TRBV29-1 to TRBJ2-1; D not resolved. CDR1 and CDR2 (germline): SQVTM, ANQGSEA. The CDR3 sequence is 14 residues long. V gave up 8 bases and J gave up 1 base, with 15 bases separating them.

The chain is built from TRBV20-1 and TRBJ1-2, with 7 nucleotides matching TRBD1. The CDR3 contains 13 residues. Germline CDR1 reads DFQATT; CDR2 reads SNEGSKA (reference sequence). V shed 5 bases and J 6 bases; nucleotides not matched to a gene: 9. In DNA, the CDR3 is TGCAGTGCTCCCCGACAGGGAGGGGATGGCTACACCTTC. Encoded protein: CSAPRQGGDGYTF.

This clonotype was seen more than once but under ten times. The V gene is TRBV2, the J gene TRBJ2-4; TRBD2 is a possible D gene (6 bases). Trimming removed 7 bases from V and 7 bases from J, with 17 bases in between. The length of the CDR3 is 14 residues. CDR1 and CDR2 (germline): SNHLY, FYNNEI. The DNA for the CDR3 is TGTGCCAGCATGATCGACCTAGGAGGGAACATTCAGTACTTC. Encoded protein: CASMIDLGGNIQYF.

The rearrangement links TRBV4-1 to TRBJ2-7, with 8 positions matching TRBD1. Germline V lookup: CDR1 MGHRA, CDR2 YSYEKL. This CDR3 is 18 amino acids long. The V and J ends lost 0 bases and 6 bases, in that order; junction bases with no gene match: 16. CDR3 residues: CASSQDDRTGKEDSEQYF. DNA of the CDR3: TGCGCCAGCAGCCAAGATGATCGGACAGGGAAGGAAGATTCCGAGCAGTACTTC.

This chain connects TRBV20-1 to TRBJ2-1; 7 nucleotides match TRBD1. Trimming removed 5 bases from V and 7 bases from J; junction bases left unmatched: 11. The CDR3 totals 14 residues. Germline CDR1 DFQATT, CDR2 SNEGSKA (reference sequence). The CDR3 spells CSAGVEGAWNEQFF. For the CDR3, the DNA is TGCAGTGCTGGGGTAGAGGGGGCGTGGAATGAGCAGTTCTTC.

This chain connects TRBV5-6 to TRBJ2-1, with D maybe TRBD1 (5 bases). Per germline, CDR1 SGHDT and CDR2 YYEEEE. The CDR3 is made up of 16 amino acids. The V and J ends lost 4 bases and 0 bases respectively, with 14 bases between them. Here the CDR3 DNA reads TGTGCCAGCAGCCGCACAGGTTCTTTCTCCTACAATGAGCAGTTCTTC. It is translated as CASSRTGSFSYNEQFF.

V usage is TRBV19 and J usage is TRBJ2-3; the D gene is possibly TRBD2 (5 bases). V was trimmed by 4 bases and J by 1 base, leaving 9 bases between them. The germline gives CDR1 LNHDA, CDR2 SQIVND (reference sequence). The CDR3 is 14 residues long. The CDR3 bases are TGTGCCAGTAGTACGGGAATCGGCACAGATACGCAGTATTTT. Translation gives CASSTGIGTDTQYF.

The sample holds a few counts of this clonotype. The chain couples TRBV4-2 to TRBJ2-1, with a tentative D call TRBD2 (7 bases). V was pared by 0 bases and J by 7 bases, with 16 bases between. Germline V gene sequence: CDR1 LGHNA, CDR2 YNFKEQ. This CDR3 is built from 16 residues. The DNA of the CDR3 is TGTGCCAGCAGCCAAGAGATTTGGGGGGGCGGTAATGAGCAGTTCTTC. It translates to CASSQEIWGGGNEQFF.

This clonotype was observed many times. The rearrangement uses TRBV20-1 and TRBJ2-7; 8 bases align to TRBD1. CDR3 length: 12 residues. V gave up 5 bases and J gave up 5 bases; unmatched junction bases: 5. Per germline, CDR1 DFQATT and CDR2 SNEGSKA (reference sequence). The CDR3 spells CSAPQGADEQYF. The CDR3 nucleotides read TGCAGTGCTCCGCAGGGGGCGGACGAGCAGTACTTC.

The chain links TRBV9 to TRBJ2-1; D assignment may be TRBD1 or TRBD2 (5 bases each). V was shortened by 0 bases and J by 0 bases, with 10 bases between the two germline ends. CDR1 and CDR2 from the germline V gene are SGDLS and YYNGEE. The CDR3 loop spans 16 amino acids. CDR3 region: CASSVGGESSYNEQFF. The CDR3 coding sequence is TGTGCCAGCAGCGTAGGAGGGGAGAGCTCCTACAATGAGCAGTTCTTC.

The chain links TRBV12-3 or TRBV12-4 to TRBJ2-3; 9 bases fit TRBD1. This CDR3 comprises 15 residues. The J segment lost 2 bases and the V segment lost 7 bases, leaving 7 bases of the junction unmatched. The CDR3 DNA reads as TGTGCCAGCACCTCCGGGACAGGGCCCACAGATACGCAGTATTTT. It translates to CASTSGTGPTDTQYF.

The rearrangement links TRBV12-3 or TRBV12-4 to TRBJ1-4; D is undetermined. Trimming cost V 5 bases and J 8 bases, with 9 bases left between them. CDR3 size: 12 residues. CDR3 loop: CASSPHDEKLFF. In DNA form, the CDR3 reads TGTGCCAGCAGTCCCCATGACGAAAAACTGTTTTTT.

This clonotype was detected ten times or more. This chain uses TRBV9 with TRBJ2-3, with D uncertain. Germline CDR1 is SGDLS and CDR2 is YYNGEE. The CDR3 spans 14 residues. Trimming took off 4 bases at V and 0 bases at J, with 9 bases between the two ends. As DNA, the CDR3 is TGTGCCAGCAGCCCCCCGTTTAGCACAGATACGCAGTATTTT. This translates into CASSPPFSTDTQYF.

This chain connects TRBV7-2 to TRBJ1-5; 10 bases are a match to TRBD1. Germline V gene data show CDR1 as SGHTA and CDR2 as FQGNSA. CDR3 length: 16 residues. Trimming cost V 0 bases and J 4 bases; bases outside gene matches: 3. The CDR3 nucleotides read TGTGCCAGCAGCTTAGCGTGGACAGGGGGAAATCAGCCCCAGCATTTT. Amino acid sequence: CASSLAWTGGNQPQHF.

This clonotype was found many times. The rearrangement uses TRBV12-3 or TRBV12-4 and TRBJ2-7, with D maybe TRBD2 (6 bases). Deletions cut 3 bases from V and 2 bases from J, with 8 bases between. CDR3 length: 13 residues. CDR3 protein: CASSLGLPYEQYF. The CDR3 DNA sequence: TGTGCCAGCAGTTTGGGACTGCCCTACGAGCAGTACTTC.